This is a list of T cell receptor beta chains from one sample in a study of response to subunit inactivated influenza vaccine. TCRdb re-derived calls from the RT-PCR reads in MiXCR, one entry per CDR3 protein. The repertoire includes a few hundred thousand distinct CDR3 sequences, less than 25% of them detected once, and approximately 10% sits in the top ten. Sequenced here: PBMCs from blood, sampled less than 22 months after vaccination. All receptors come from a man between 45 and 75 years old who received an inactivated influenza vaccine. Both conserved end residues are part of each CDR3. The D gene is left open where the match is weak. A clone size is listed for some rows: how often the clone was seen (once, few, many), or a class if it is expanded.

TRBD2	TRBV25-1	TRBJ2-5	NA	TGTGCCAGCAGTGAAGCGGGAGTTGGGATGGGGACCCAGTACTTC	CASSEAGVGMGTQYF
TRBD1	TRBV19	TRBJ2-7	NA	TGTGCCAGTAGCATAACAGGGGGCTTTTACTACGAGCAGTACTTC	CASSITGGFYYEQYF
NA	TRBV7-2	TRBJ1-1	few	TGTGCCAGCAGCTTAGCGGCCACAGTGAACACTGAAGCTTTCTTT	CASSLAATVNTEAFF
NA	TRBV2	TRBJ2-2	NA	TGTGCCAGCAGTGATTCGGGAAGCACCGGGGAGCTGTTTTTT	CASSDSGSTGELFF
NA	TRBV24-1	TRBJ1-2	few	TGTGCCACCAGTGACCCGACGAAATATGGCTACACCTTC	CATSDPTKYGYTF
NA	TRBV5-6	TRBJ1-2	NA	TGTGCCAGCAGCCGGGACCACTATGGCTACACCTTC	CASSRDHYGYTF
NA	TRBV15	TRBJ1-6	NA	TGTGCCACCAGCGGGCGGGACCTCGCATTATCACCCCTCCACTTT	CATSGRDLALSPLHF
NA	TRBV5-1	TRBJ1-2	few	TGCGCCAGCAGCTTTACCGGGACGGTCTATGGCTACACCTTC	CASSFTGTVYGYTF
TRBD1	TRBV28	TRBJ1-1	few	TGTGCCAGCAGCCAGGGGGTCACTGAAGCTTTCTTT	CASSQGVTEAFF
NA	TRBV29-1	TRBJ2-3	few	TGCAGCGTTGGGCAGGGGGGAGATACGCAGTATTTT	CSVGQGGDTQYF
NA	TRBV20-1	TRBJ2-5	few	TGCAGTGCGAGGGACTGGCAAGAGACCCAGTACTTC	CSARDWQETQYF
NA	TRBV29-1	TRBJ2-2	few	TGCAGCGTTAAGGGGGGAGACAGGGCCACCGGGGAGCTGTTTTTT	CSVKGGDRATGELFF
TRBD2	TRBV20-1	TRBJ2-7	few	TGCAGTGCTACTAGCGGACACTACGAGCAGTACTTC	CSATSGHYEQYF
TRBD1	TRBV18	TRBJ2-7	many	TGTGCCAGCTCACCCGGACAGGCCCTTAGGAACGAGCAGTACTTC	CASSPGQALRNEQYF
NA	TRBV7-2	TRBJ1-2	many	TGTGCCAGCAGCTTAGTTTGGGGAGAAGACTATGGCTACACCTTC	CASSLVWGEDYGYTF
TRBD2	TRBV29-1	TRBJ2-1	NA	TGCAGCGTTGGGGCGGGGGGGCTCAATGAGCAGTTCTTC	CSVGAGGLNEQFF
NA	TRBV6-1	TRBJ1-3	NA	TGTGCCAGCAGCCCCGGACAAGTCGGAAACACCTTATATTTT	CASSPGQVGNTLYF
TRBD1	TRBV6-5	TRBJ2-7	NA	TGTGCCAGCAGTTTTAGACAGGGTGGCGACGAGCAGTACTTC	CASSFRQGGDEQYF
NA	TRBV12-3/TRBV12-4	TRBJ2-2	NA	TGTGCCAGCAGTTTGGGCGGGGTGACCACCGGGGAGCTGTTTTTT	CASSLGGVTTGELFF
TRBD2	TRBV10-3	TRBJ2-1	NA	TGTGCCATCGGGTCTAGCGGGGCGGGCTCCTACAATGAGCAGTTCTTC	CAIGSSGAGSYNEQFF
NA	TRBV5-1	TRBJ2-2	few	TGCGCCAGCAGCTTGGACGTAGGGCCCGGGGAGCTGTTTTTT	CASSLDVGPGELFF
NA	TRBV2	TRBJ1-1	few	TGTGCCAGCAGTGAAGCGGGCGGGGGGACTGAAGCTTTCTTT	CASSEAGGGTEAFF
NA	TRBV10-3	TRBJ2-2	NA	TGTGCCGTAAGCCGGGAGCCTTGGGCCGGGGAGCTGTTTTTT	CAVSREPWAGELFF
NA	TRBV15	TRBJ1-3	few	TGTGCCACCAGCAGAGACAGGCTGACTGGAAACACCATATATTTT	CATSRDRLTGNTIYF
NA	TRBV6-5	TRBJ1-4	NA	TGTGCCAGCAGTTCAGGGGCCGCTAATGAAAAACTGTTTTTT	CASSSGAANEKLFF
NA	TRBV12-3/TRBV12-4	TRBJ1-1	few	TGTGCCAGCACCATCCGTTCGGGTGTGGACACTGAAGCTTTCTTT	CASTIRSGVDTEAFF
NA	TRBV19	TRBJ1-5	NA	TGTGCCAGTAGTATGGGGTGGAGCAATCAGCCCCAGCATTTT	CASSMGWSNQPQHF
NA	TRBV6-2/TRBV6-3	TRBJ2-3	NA	TGTGCCAGCAGTTACTCGGTGACAGACACAGATACGCAGTATTTT	CASSYSVTDTDTQYF